The 6 T cell receptor beta chains below come from one sample, sequenced in a study of blood T cells in healthy people across ages. Next came a second PCR, run for about 6 to 11 cycles, which used a sample-barcoded 5' primer along with a J-beta primer mix. TCRdb processed the 5' RACE reads anew with MiXCR; each CDR3 protein has one entry. Among 800,000 to 1,000,000 distinct CDR3 sequences listed, around 49% were seen once. The material sequenced was blood. These TCRs come from a man aged 25 to 40 in good health.

CDR3 amino acids: CASSSGPDTDTQYF. In DNA form, the CDR3 reads TGTGCCAGCAGCTCGGGACCTGACACAGATACGCAGTATTTT. The genes are TRBV7-2 and TRBJ2-3; D might be TRBD1 or TRBD2, each matching 5 bases. V was trimmed by 4 bases and J by 2 bases, leaving 10 bases between them. Germline-derived CDR1 and CDR2 are SGHTA and FQGNSA. CDR3 length: 14 residues.

This clonotype was counted a few times. This chain's CDR3 is CASSPGQGEAYEQYF. Here the CDR3 DNA reads TGTGCCAGCAGTCCGGGACAGGGGGAGGCCTACGAGCAGTACTTC. The rearrangement joins TRBV12-3 or TRBV12-4 to TRBJ2-7, with TRBD1 identical over 11 bases. V shed 5 bases, J shed 2 bases, and the junction held 5 bases outside the gene matches. This CDR3 is 15 amino acids long.

The CDR3 region is CASSQQGASLNEQFF. The DNA of the CDR3 is TGTGCCAGCAGCCAACAGGGCGCGTCGTTAAATGAGCAGTTCTTC. The V call is TRBV6-5, the J call TRBJ2-1; D may be TRBD1 (6 bases). V lost 6 bases and J lost 7, with 19 bases in between. CDR1 is MNHEY and CDR2 is SVGAGI in the germline V gene. This CDR3 contains 15 residues.

This chain uses TRBV29-1 with TRBJ2-6; the match to TRBD1 covers 7 bases. V shed 5 bases, J shed 2 bases, and the junction held 9 bases outside the gene matches. Germline CDR1 SQVTM, CDR2 ANQGSEA. The CDR3 loop spans 16 amino acids. CDR3: CSVSTGPHTGANVLTF. The CDR3 DNA is TGCAGCGTTTCGACAGGGCCTCATACTGGGGCCAACGTCCTGACTTTC.

On this clonotype: The germline gene is not matched at one end of the junction; a read error may be the cause. The gene calls are TRBV9 and TRBJ2-5; TRBD1 is a possible D gene (6 bases). The CDR3 contains 15 residues. CDR1 SGDLS and CDR2 YYNGEE come from the germline V gene. The CDR3 sequence: CAGSVGAVTRETQYF. For the CDR3, the DNA is TGTGCCGGCAGCGTGGGGGCGGTCACCCGGGAGACCCAGTACTTC.

The sample holds many counts of this clonotype. The chain recombines TRBV10-3 with TRBJ1-5; D is unresolved. Trimming left V 6 bases short and J 4 bases short, with 13 bases between. The CDR3 has 14 residues. CDR1 and CDR2 (germline): ENHRY, SYGVKD. In nucleotides, the CDR3 is TGTGCCATCAGGAGTGCGACGGCTAATCAGCCCCAGCATTTT. It translates to CAIRSATANQPQHF.